The T cell receptor (beta chain) described here comes from a study of blood T cell repertoires in COVID-19. Living in under 30 US areas, the participants were between 18 and 89 years of age. The data were produced by immunoSEQ multiplex PCR, yet TCRdb's version contains in-frame clones alone and is incomplete. The data show around 300,000 clones, around 90% seen once. CDR3 size: 14 residues. Trimming at V came to 6 bases and at J to 8 bases, leaving 9 bases not matched to a gene. CDR1 MDHEN and CDR2 SYDVKM come from the germline V gene. This receptor was obtained from a middle-aged woman who had recovered from COVID-19. This sequence joins TRBV28 and TRBJ1-4; 7 bases map to TRBD1. Sequencing input: PBMCs or T cells enriched from blood (not recorded which). Here the CDR3 reads CASSLTGYQEKLFF. In nucleotides, the CDR3 is TGTGCCAGCAGCCTGACAGGGTATCAAGAAAAACTGTTTTTT.